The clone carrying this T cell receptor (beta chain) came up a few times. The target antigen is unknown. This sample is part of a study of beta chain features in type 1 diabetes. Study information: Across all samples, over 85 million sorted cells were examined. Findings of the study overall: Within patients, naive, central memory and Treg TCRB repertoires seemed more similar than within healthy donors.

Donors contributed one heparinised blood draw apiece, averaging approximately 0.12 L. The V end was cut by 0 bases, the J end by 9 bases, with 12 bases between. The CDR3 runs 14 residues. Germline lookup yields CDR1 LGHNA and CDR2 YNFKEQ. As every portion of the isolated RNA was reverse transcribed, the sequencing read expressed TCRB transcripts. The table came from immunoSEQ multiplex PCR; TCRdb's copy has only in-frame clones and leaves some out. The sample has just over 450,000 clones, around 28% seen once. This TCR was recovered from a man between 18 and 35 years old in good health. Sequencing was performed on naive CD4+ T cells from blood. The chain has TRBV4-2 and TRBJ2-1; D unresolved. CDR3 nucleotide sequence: TGTGCCAGCAGCCAAGATATGCCAGCCGGTGAGCAGTTCTTC. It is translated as CASSQDMPAGEQFF.